Listed here is a single T cell receptor (beta chain). What it recognizes is unknown. Germline V lookup: CDR1 SGHVS, CDR2 FQNEAQ. CDR3 length equals 14 residues. V was cut by 2 bases and J by 7 bases, with 11 bases left in between. This sample was taken from a study of chemoradiotherapy in HPV16-positive cancers. Across the whole study: Functional T-cell assays on a couple of HPV16-positive patients' cells defined candidate HPV-specific clones and common TCR motifs.

Study observations and caveats: Candidate HPV-specific clones and E7-related TCR motifs grew in tumor during treatment.

Over chemoradiotherapy, repertoires were sampled more than once. This table comes from immunoSEQ multiplex PCR, and its TCRdb copy is limited to in-frame clones, with some not included. The table records 40,000 or so clones, roughly three quarters of them present only once. This sequence originates from a human donor with HPV-associated anogenital cancer. The chain links TRBV7-8 to TRBJ2-2, with TRBD2 as a possible D gene (5 bases). The source material was blood, sampled from a patient who underwent chemoradiotherapy. CDR3 in amino acids: CASSLSSWGGELFF. For the CDR3, the DNA is TGTGCCAGCAGCTTATCTAGCTGGGGCGGGGAGCTGTTTTTT.